One sample yielded the 3 T cell receptor beta chains listed below, sequenced in a study of blood T cells in healthy people across ages. The second PCR ran roughly 7 to 12 cycles with a sample-barcoded 5' primer and J-beta primers. From the 5' RACE reads, TCRdb called clonotypes with MiXCR, one entry per CDR3 protein. The sample lists almost 800,000 distinct CDR3 sequences; nearly 60% were seen once. The sample consisted of blood. All receptors derive from a man under 40 in good health.

The V and J genes are TRBV6-2 or TRBV6-3 and TRBJ1-2, with TRBD1 identical over 8 bases. Germline trimming cut 7 bases from V and 7 bases from J; bases unmatched to any gene: 11. This CDR3 spans 14 amino acids. Germline values: CDR1 MNHEY, CDR2 SVGEGT. The CDR3 here is CASTETRGRVGYTF. The CDR3 DNA follows: TGTGCCAGCACCGAGACCAGGGGGCGCGTTGGCTACACCTTC.

J is TRBJ2-7 and V is TRBV28; no definite D call. The assigned J gene may be wrong: the sequence end matches TRBJ2-4 better. Germline lookup yields CDR1 MDHEN and CDR2 SYDVKM. CDR3 length: 11 amino acids. The CDR3 here is CASRWENIQYF. CDR3 DNA: TGTGCCTCCCGATGGGAAAACATTCAGTACTTC.

CDR3 nucleotide sequence: TGCGCCAGCAGCTTCTTAGCGGGAACGAACAATGAGCAGTTCTTC. Translating gives CASSFLAGTNNEQFF. The chain uses TRBV5-1 and TRBJ2-1; TRBD2 agrees at 8 bases. The CDR3 spans 15 residues. J lost 5 bases, V lost 2 bases, and 6 bases had no gene match. CDR1 is SGHRS and CDR2 is YFSETQ in the germline V gene.